The rows below give T cell receptor beta chains drawn from one sample of a study of blood T cell repertoires in COVID-19. Clones were sequenced by immunoSEQ multiplex PCR, and TCRdb holds only the in-frame ones, with some missing. The profile shows roughly 15,000 clones, over 80% of them singletons. The material sequenced was peripheral blood. The receptors originated from a human donor with active COVID-19. The donor label of this sample is uncertain. Each CDR3 is given with its conserved first and last residue. The D gene is left open where the match is weak. Expanded clones get a size class; other rows say once, few or many, or leave the size out.

clone_size: -
j_call: TRBJ2-3
d_call: TRBD2
v_call: TRBV19
cdr3_nt: TGTGCCAGTAGTATATCGGGGGGAGGAGGAACAGATACGCAGTATTTT
cdr3_aa: CASSISGGGGTDTQYF

clone_size: once
j_call: TRBJ2-5
d_call: TRBD2
v_call: TRBV11-1
cdr3_nt: TGTGCCAGCAGCTTCCCGATAGCGGGATACCAAGAGACCCAGTACTTC
cdr3_aa: CASSFPIAGYQETQYF

clone_size: -
j_call: TRBJ2-6
d_call: TRBD1
v_call: TRBV24-1
cdr3_nt: TGTGCCACCAGTGATAGCAGGACAGGGAGTGGGGCCAACGTCCTGACTTTC
cdr3_aa: CATSDSRTGSGANVLTF

clone_size: -
j_call: TRBJ1-1
d_call: -
v_call: TRBV6-7
cdr3_nt: TGTGCCAGCAGTTCCGTGAACACTGAAGCTTTCTTT
cdr3_aa: CASSSVNTEAFF

clone_size: -
j_call: TRBJ2-5
d_call: -
v_call: TRBV28
cdr3_nt: TGTGCCAGCAGTCAACAGGGCCACCAAGAGACCCAGTACTTC
cdr3_aa: CASSQQGHQETQYF

clone_size: -
j_call: TRBJ2-7
d_call: -
v_call: TRBV5-4
cdr3_nt: TGTGCCAGCAGCTTGGACCGGGGGGCCCACGAGCAGTACTTC
cdr3_aa: CASSLDRGAHEQYF

clone_size: -
j_call: TRBJ2-1
d_call: -
v_call: TRBV2
cdr3_nt: TGTGCCAGCAGTGAAACAGGTTTACCATACAATGAGCAGTTCTTC
cdr3_aa: CASSETGLPYNEQFF

clone_size: -
j_call: TRBJ2-1
d_call: TRBD2
v_call: TRBV6-1
cdr3_nt: TGTGCCAGCAGTGAAAGGGGCCTAAGGACTAGCGGGAGAGGGGCCCCCTACAATGAGCAGTTCTTC
cdr3_aa: CASSERGLRTSGRGAPYNEQFF

clone_size: -
j_call: TRBJ2-3
d_call: TRBD1
v_call: TRBV19
cdr3_nt: TGTGCCAGTAGTTTGCCGGGACAGTCCACAGATACGCAGTATTTT
cdr3_aa: CASSLPGQSTDTQYF

clone_size: -
j_call: TRBJ1-1
d_call: TRBD1
v_call: TRBV18
cdr3_nt: TGTGCCAGCTCACTTGGACAGGCAGCGCACACTGAAGCTTTCTTT
cdr3_aa: CASSLGQAAHTEAFF

clone_size: once
j_call: TRBJ1-5
d_call: TRBD1
v_call: TRBV19
cdr3_nt: TGTGCCAGTAGGACGAGATGGACAGGGAATAGCAATCAGCCCCAGCATTTT
cdr3_aa: CASRTRWTGNSNQPQHF

clone_size: -
j_call: TRBJ2-7
d_call: TRBD2
v_call: TRBV5-1
cdr3_nt: TGCGCCAGCAGCTCACTAGCGGGAGTTAGCTACGAGCAGTACTTC
cdr3_aa: CASSSLAGVSYEQYF

clone_size: few
j_call: TRBJ2-7
d_call: TRBD2
v_call: TRBV7-2
cdr3_nt: TGTGCCAGCAGCCGCCGGGGGGGCGACTACGAGCAGTACTTC
cdr3_aa: CASSRRGGDYEQYF

clone_size: -
j_call: TRBJ2-2
d_call: TRBD2
v_call: TRBV27
cdr3_nt: TGTGCCAGCAGTTTATTGCGACTAGCGGACACCGGGGAGCTGTTTTTT
cdr3_aa: CASSLLRLADTGELFF

clone_size: -
j_call: TRBJ2-5
d_call: TRBD1
v_call: TRBV10-3
cdr3_nt: TGTGCCATCAGGGCTGGGACAGGGCAGGGACATGAGACCCAGTACTTC
cdr3_aa: CAIRAGTGQGHETQYF

clone_size: -
j_call: TRBJ2-2
d_call: TRBD2
v_call: TRBV3-1/TRBV3-2
cdr3_nt: TGTGCCAGCAGTAGAGTGCTAGCGGGAGGGCCCGGTAAAGACACCGGGGAGCTGTTTTTT
cdr3_aa: CASSRVLAGGPGKDTGELFF

clone_size: -
j_call: TRBJ2-5
d_call: -
v_call: TRBV6-2/TRBV6-3
cdr3_nt: TGTGCCAGCAGTTTTAGCCATACTCCTGAGACCCAGTACTTC
cdr3_aa: CASSFSHTPETQYF

clone_size: -
j_call: TRBJ2-3
d_call: TRBD2
v_call: TRBV15
cdr3_nt: TGTGCCACCAGCAGAGACACTAGCGGCCCTAGCACAGATACGCAGTATTTT
cdr3_aa: CATSRDTSGPSTDTQYF

clone_size: -
j_call: TRBJ1-2
d_call: -
v_call: TRBV6-5
cdr3_nt: TGTGCCAGCAGTTACGACATCACGTATGGCTACACCTTC
cdr3_aa: CASSYDITYGYTF

clone_size: -
j_call: TRBJ2-2
d_call: TRBD2
v_call: TRBV30
cdr3_nt: TGTGCCTGGAACCCCCCTAGCGGGAGGATGTACGCCGGGGAGCTGTTTTTT
cdr3_aa: CAWNPPSGRMYAGELFF

clone_size: -
j_call: TRBJ1-4
d_call: -
v_call: TRBV2
cdr3_nt: TGTGCCAGCAGTGATCCGGGTTGGAATGAAAAACTGTTTTTT
cdr3_aa: CASSDPGWNEKLFF